The clone carrying this T cell receptor beta chain was recorded a few times. The data belong to a study of blood T cell repertoires in COVID-19. Study summary: Acute-phase and convalescent COVID-19 samples originated in the United States, Italy and Spain. From T cells, B-cell-depleted T cells, or PBMCs came the material, which was cDNA or gDNA.

Trimming took 0 bases from V and 7 from J, leaving 13 bases between them. From germline, CDR1 is MNHEY and CDR2 SVGAGI. The CDR3 loop spans 16 amino acids. Sequencing used immunoSEQ multiplex PCR; TCRdb keeps in-frame clones, though not all of them. The sample lists 200,000 to 300,000 clones, approximately 80% occurring once. This sequence originates from a man aged 60 to 69 with acute or convalescent COVID-19. What was sequenced was peripheral blood. This rearrangement joins TRBV6-5 to TRBJ1-6; maybe TRBD1 (6 bases). CDR3: CASSYSGRGGNSPLHF. CDR3 DNA: TGTGCCAGCAGTTACTCGGGCAGGGGTGGAAATTCACCCCTCCACTTT.